This TCR beta chain was found in a study of Graves' ophthalmopathy and Graves' hyperthyroidism. In this cohort, patients with other autoimmune diseases, uncontrolled infections, pregnancy or lactation were excluded. The PBMC fraction was derived from more than 8 ml of fresh peripheral blood. From germline, CDR1 is GTSNPN and CDR2 SVGIG (reference sequence). This CDR3 contains 13 residues. The ends lost 0 bases at V and 11 bases at J; junction bases unmatched: 4. Amplifying from RNA transcripts, the study obtained TCR beta CDR3 regions. Second-round multiplex PCR came after first-round RT-PCR with HTBI primers. Via MiXCR, TCRdb re-called the multiplex PCR reads, giving one row per CDR3 protein. The sample has hundreds of thousands of distinct CDR3 sequences, 22% seen once.

This TCR derives from a woman aged 18 to 35 with stable Graves' hyperthyroidism. Some clones in this sample may be carry-over from other donors' samples. This chain joins TRBV30 and TRBJ1-6; 7 nucleotides agree with TRBD1. The sequenced material came from peripheral blood. CDR3 amino acids: CAWSVARGTPLHF. The CDR3 coding sequence is TGTGCCTGGAGTGTCGCCAGGGGGACACCCCTCCACTTT.